This T cell receptor (beta chain) was identified during a study of blood T cell repertoires in COVID-19. Looking at the study overall: Spain, Italy and the United States supplied samples that represented acute and convalescent COVID-19. Sample material is recorded as cDNA or gDNA derived from T cells, B-cell-depleted T cells, or PBMCs.

Germline CDR1 and CDR2: SGDLS and YYNGEE. This CDR3 region has 16 residues. Trimming cost V 2 bases and J 0 bases; bases outside gene matches: 4. This clone showed up just once. In the original workflow: Amplification of reference gene primers was used by the study to estimate nucleated cell counts. Repertoires were generated with immunoSEQ multiplex PCR, while TCRdb's copy carries only in-frame clones and drops some. V and J calls and clone size are copied from that table; D and trimming were computed from the DNA. The sample shows over 200,000 clones, around 85% of them seen only once. The TCR was taken from a human donor in a cohort sampled during active COVID-19. Sequencing was carried out using peripheral blood. The rearrangement uses TRBV9 and TRBJ2-3, with 9 bases fitting TRBD2. In DNA form, the CDR3 reads TGTGCCAGCAGCGTTGGGACTAGCCGTAGCACAGATACGCAGTATTTT. This codes for CASSVGTSRSTDTQYF.